The 12 T cell receptor beta chains given below trace back to one sample, sequenced in a study of blood T cell repertoires in COVID-19. Repertoires were generated with immunoSEQ multiplex PCR, while TCRdb's copy carries only in-frame clones and drops some. This sample carries 150,000 to 200,000 clones, approximately 84% of them seen once, and the ten largest clones take under 8.5%. Sequenced material: peripheral blood. These receptors all stem from a human donor in a cohort sampled during active COVID-19.

This chain links TRBV9 with TRBJ2-2, with 10 positions matching TRBD1. CDR3 length equals 16 residues. V was pared by 3 bases and J by 3 bases, with 5 bases of the junction left unmatched. Per germline, CDR1 SGDLS and CDR2 YYNGEE. The CDR3 sequence is CASSAPGQGHTGELFF. The DNA of the CDR3 is TGTGCCAGCAGCGCACCGGGACAGGGGCACACCGGGGAGCTGTTTTTT.

The V call is TRBV5-1, the J call TRBJ2-3, with 8 bases aligning to TRBD1. J gave up 6 bases and V 0 bases, and 6 bases lay outside the gene matches. Germline values: CDR1 SGHRS, CDR2 YFSETQ. The CDR3 contains 15 residues. The CDR3 sequence is CASSLAPGGYDTQYF. DNA for the CDR3: TGCGCCAGCAGCTTGGCGCCAGGGGGCTATGATACGCAGTATTTT.

CDR3 protein: CASSFRQGDGNTIYF. The CDR3 DNA reads TGTGCCAGCAGCTTTCGACAGGGAGATGGAAACACCATATATTTT. V and J are TRBV7-8 and TRBJ1-3; TRBD1 aligns across 7 bases. This CDR3 has 15 amino acids. Trimming cost V 3 bases and J 3 bases; bases outside gene matches: 5. In germline, CDR1 is SGHVS, CDR2 FQNEAQ.

This chain uses TRBV9 with TRBJ2-1; 8 nucleotides line up with TRBD2. The CDR3 totals 14 residues. Germline V gene data show CDR1 as SGDLS and CDR2 as YYNGEE. J lost 5 bases, V lost 2 bases, and 3 bases had no gene match. The CDR3 DNA reads as TGTGCCAGCAGCGTCGGGGGGGCCAACAATGAGCAGTTCTTC. Amino acids: CASSVGGANNEQFF. Using reference TRBV9 and TRBJ2-1 for the parts outside the CDR3, the full variable domain is DSGVTQTPKHLITATGQRVTLRCSPRSGDLSVYWYQQSLDQGLQFLIQYYNGEERAKGNILERFSAQQFPDLHSELNLSSLELGDSALYFCASSVGGANNEQFFGPGTRLTVL.

The V and J genes are TRBV14 and TRBJ2-1; 8 nucleotides agree with TRBD1. The CDR3 is 14 residues long. Trimming at V came to 1 base and at J to 8 bases, leaving 4 bases not matched to a gene. The germline gives CDR1 SGHDN, CDR2 FVKESK. DNA for the CDR3: TGTGCCAGCAGCCAAGCACCAGGGGGCTATGAGCAGTTCTTC. Translating it yields CASSQAPGGYEQFF. Drawing the rest from reference TRBV14 and TRBJ2-1, the complete variable domain is EAGVTQFPSHSVIEKGQTVTLRCDPISGHDNLYWYRRVMGKEIKFLLHFVKESKQDESGMPNNRFLAERTGGTYSTLKVQPAELEDSGVYFCASSQAPGGYEQFFGPGTRLTVL.

The chain links TRBV12-3 or TRBV12-4 to TRBJ2-7; D is perhaps TRBD1 (6 bases). This CDR3 has 13 amino acids. V gave up 6 bases and J gave up 11 bases, with 20 bases separating them. CDR3 amino acids: CASSSSGQPLKYF. CDR3 DNA: TGTGCCAGCAGCAGTTCCGGACAGCCCCTTAAGTACTTC.

The V and J genes are TRBV12-3 or TRBV12-4 and TRBJ1-2; TRBD1 is a possible D gene (6 bases). The V and J ends lost 6 bases and 9 bases respectively, with 17 bases between them. This CDR3 has 13 amino acids. Here the CDR3 reads CASRGAARGSYTF. The CDR3 nucleotides are TGTGCCAGCAGAGGGGCCGCTAGGGGGAGCTACACCTTC.

J is TRBJ1-1 and V is TRBV7-8; D perhaps matches TRBD1 (6 bases). V lost 2 bases and J 4 bases, leaving 8 bases between the germline ends. CDR1 is SGHVS, CDR2 FQNEAQ, per germline. CDR3 length: 13 amino acids. CDR3 loop: CASSLKGGTEAFF. CDR3 sequence (DNA): TGTGCCAGCAGCTTAAAAGGGGGCACTGAAGCTTTCTTT.

This clone was observed once. V is TRBV13 and J is TRBJ2-1, with 8 bases matching TRBD1. The V segment lost 4 bases and the J segment 6 bases; nucleotides outside the gene matches: 11. Germline V CDR1 and CDR2: PRHDT, FYEKMQ (reference sequence). The CDR3 has 16 residues. CDR3: CASSSSGGSSINEQFF. CDR3 bases: TGTGCCAGCAGCTCCTCAGGGGGCAGTTCAATCAATGAGCAGTTCTTC. The full variable domain, completed using reference TRBV13 and TRBJ2-1, is AAGVIQSPRHLIKEKRETATLKCYPIPRHDTVYWYQQGPGQDPQFLISFYEKMQSDKGSIPDRFSAQQFSDYHSELNMSSLELGDSALYFCASSSSGGSSINEQFFGPGTRLTVL.

The chain combines TRBV27 with TRBJ2-7; D not certain. The V end lost 5 bases, the J end lost 2 bases, and 10 bases lay between the germline ends. This CDR3 comprises 13 residues. Germline V lookup: CDR1 MNHEY, CDR2 SMNVEV (reference sequence). The CDR3 sequence: CASSPARAYEQYF. The DNA of the CDR3 is TGTGCCAGCAGTCCTGCACGAGCCTACGAGCAGTACTTC.

V and J are TRBV6-1 and TRBJ1-2; possible D gene TRBD1, 5 bases. The CDR3 consists of 12 residues. Deletions cut 1 base from V and 6 bases from J, with 6 bases between. Germline V gene sequence: CDR1 MNHNS, CDR2 SASEGT. Here the CDR3 reads CASSEGGDGYTF. The CDR3 DNA sequence: TGTGCCAGCAGTGAAGGGGGGGATGGCTACACCTTC.

The rearrangement joins TRBV10-2 to TRBJ1-1, with no clear D. Trimming stripped 5 bases from V and 1 base from J, with 14 bases between. The CDR3 is made up of 15 amino acids. Germline loops: CDR1 WSHSY, CDR2 SAAADI. The CDR3 spells CASSKERLPNTEAFF. The CDR3 bases are TGCGCCAGCAGTAAGGAGAGACTCCCGAACACTGAAGCTTTCTTT.